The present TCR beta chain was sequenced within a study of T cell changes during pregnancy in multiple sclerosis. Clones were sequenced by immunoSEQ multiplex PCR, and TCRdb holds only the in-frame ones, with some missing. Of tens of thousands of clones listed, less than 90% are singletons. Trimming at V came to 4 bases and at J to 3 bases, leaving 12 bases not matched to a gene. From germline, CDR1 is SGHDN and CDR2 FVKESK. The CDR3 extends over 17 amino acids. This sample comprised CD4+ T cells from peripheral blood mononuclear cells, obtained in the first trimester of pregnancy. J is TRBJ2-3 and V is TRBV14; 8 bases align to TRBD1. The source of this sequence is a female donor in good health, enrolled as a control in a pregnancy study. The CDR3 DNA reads TGTGCCAGCAGCCCCCGACAGGGGAGATTGGGGACAGATACGCAGTATTTT. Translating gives CASSPRQGRLGTDTQYF.